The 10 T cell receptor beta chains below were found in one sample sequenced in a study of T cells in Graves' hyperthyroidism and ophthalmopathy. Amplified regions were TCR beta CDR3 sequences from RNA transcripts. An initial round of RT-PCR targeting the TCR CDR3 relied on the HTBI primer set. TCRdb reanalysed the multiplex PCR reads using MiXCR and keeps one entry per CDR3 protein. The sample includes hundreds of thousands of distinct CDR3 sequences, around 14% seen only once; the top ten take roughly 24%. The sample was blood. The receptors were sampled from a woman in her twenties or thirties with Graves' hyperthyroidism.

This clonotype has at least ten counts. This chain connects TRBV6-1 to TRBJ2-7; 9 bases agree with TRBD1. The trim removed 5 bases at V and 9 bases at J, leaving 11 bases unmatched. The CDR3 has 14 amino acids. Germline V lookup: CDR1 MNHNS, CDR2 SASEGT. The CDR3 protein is CASSPTQGAQGQYF. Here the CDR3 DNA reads TGTGCCAGCAGTCCGACACAGGGGGCGCAGGGGCAGTACTTC.

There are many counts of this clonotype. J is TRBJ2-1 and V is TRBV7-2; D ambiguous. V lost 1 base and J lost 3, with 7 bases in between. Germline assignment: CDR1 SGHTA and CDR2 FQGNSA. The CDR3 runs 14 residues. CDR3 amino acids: CASSLGVGYNEQFF. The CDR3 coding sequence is TGTGCCAGCAGCTTAGGGGTCGGCTACAATGAGCAGTTCTTC.

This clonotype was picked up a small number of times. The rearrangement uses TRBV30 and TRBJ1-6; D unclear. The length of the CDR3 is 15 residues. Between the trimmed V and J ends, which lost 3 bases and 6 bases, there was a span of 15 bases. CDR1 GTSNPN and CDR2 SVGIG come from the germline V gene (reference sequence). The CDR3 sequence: CAWRRDRGPNSPLHF. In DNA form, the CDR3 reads TGTGCCTGGAGGAGGGATCGTGGTCCTAATTCACCCCTCCACTTT. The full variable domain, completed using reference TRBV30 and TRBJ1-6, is SQTIHQWPATLVQPVGSPLSLECTVEGTSNPNLYWYRQAAGRGLQLLFYSVGIGQISSEVPQNLSASRPQDRQFILSSKKLLLSDSGFYLCAWRRDRGPNSPLHFGNGTRLTVT.

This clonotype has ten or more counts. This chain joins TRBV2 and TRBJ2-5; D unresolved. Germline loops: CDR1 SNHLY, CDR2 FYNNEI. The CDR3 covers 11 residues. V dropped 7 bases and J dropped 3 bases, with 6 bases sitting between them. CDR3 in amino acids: CASTVKETQYF. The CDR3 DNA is TGTGCCAGCACTGTAAAAGAGACCCAGTACTTC.

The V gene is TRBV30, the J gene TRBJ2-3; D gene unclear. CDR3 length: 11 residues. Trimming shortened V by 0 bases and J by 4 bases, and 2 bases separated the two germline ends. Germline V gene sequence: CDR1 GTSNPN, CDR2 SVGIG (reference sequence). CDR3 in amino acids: CAWSVSDTQYF. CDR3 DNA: TGTGCCTGGAGTGTATCAGATACGCAGTATTTT.

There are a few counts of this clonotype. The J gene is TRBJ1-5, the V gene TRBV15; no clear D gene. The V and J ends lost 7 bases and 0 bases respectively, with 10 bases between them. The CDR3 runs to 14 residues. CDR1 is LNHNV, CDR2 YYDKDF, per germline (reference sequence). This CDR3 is CATKDQYSNQPQHF. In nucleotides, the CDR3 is TGTGCCACCAAGGACCAGTATAGCAATCAGCCCCAGCATTTT.

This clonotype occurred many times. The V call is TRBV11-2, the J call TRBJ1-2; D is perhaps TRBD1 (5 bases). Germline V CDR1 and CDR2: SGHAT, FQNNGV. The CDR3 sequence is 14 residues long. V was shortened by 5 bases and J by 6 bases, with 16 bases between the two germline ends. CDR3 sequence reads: CASSPGAGIHGYTF. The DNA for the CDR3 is TGTGCCAGCAGCCCCGGCGCAGGGATTCATGGCTACACCTTC.

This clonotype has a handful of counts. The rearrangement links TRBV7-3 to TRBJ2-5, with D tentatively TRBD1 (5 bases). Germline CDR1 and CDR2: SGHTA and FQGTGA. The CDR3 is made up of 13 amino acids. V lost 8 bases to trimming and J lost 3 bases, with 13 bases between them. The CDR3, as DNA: TGTGCCAGCGGCCCGGGCAGGGAAGAGACCCAGTACTTC. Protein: CASGPGREETQYF.

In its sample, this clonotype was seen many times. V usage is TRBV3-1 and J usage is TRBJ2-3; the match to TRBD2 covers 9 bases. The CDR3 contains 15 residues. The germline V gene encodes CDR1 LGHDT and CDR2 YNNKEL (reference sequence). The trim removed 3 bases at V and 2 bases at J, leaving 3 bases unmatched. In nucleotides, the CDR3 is TGTGCCAGCAGCCAGCGGGAGGGATTCACAGATACGCAGTATTTT. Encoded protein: CASSQREGFTDTQYF.

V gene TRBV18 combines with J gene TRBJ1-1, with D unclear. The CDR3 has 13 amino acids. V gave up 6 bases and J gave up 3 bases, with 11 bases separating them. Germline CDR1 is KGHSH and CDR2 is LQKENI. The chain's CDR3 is CASSKEDYTEAFF. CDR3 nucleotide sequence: TGTGCCAGCTCGAAAGAGGATTACACTGAAGCTTTCTTT.